The 7 T cell receptor beta chains presented below share a single source sample, sequenced in a study of blood T cell repertoires in COVID-19. Sequenced by immunoSEQ multiplex PCR; TCRdb stores in-frame clones only, minus some. This table has over 80,000 clones, about 88% appearing once. The sample was peripheral blood. The source is a woman of 80 years or more with acute or convalescent COVID-19.

V and J are TRBV7-9 and TRBJ1-1; the match to TRBD1 covers 10 bases. Losses at the gene ends were 7 bases for V and 0 bases for J; bases not matched to a gene: 11. Germline V lookup: CDR1 SEHNR, CDR2 FQNEAQ (reference sequence). The CDR3 has 17 amino acids. The CDR3: CASNLRDRGNLNTEAFF. CDR3 bases: TGTGCCAGCAACCTCCGGGACAGGGGAAATTTGAACACTGAAGCTTTCTTT.

The rearrangement uses TRBV28 and TRBJ1-2, with a weak D call TRBD1 (6 bases). CDR1 and CDR2 (germline): MDHEN, SYDVKM. Trimming removed 6 bases from V and 2 bases from J, with 13 bases in between. This CDR3 is 14 amino acids long. This CDR3 reads CASSRGQVNYGYTF. The CDR3 DNA reads TGTGCCAGCAGCAGGGGACAAGTGAACTATGGCTACACCTTC.

This clone has a single count. This chain uses TRBV29-1 with TRBJ2-3; 7 bases are shared with TRBD2. V was pared by 7 bases and J by 1 base, with 17 bases of the junction left unmatched. The CDR3 length is 17 residues. CDR1 and CDR2 from the germline V gene are SQVTM and ANQGSEA. CDR3 in amino acids: CSGEDTLTSYGTDTQYF. CDR3 sequence (DNA): TGCAGCGGCGAAGATACCTTGACTAGCTACGGCACAGATACGCAGTATTTT.

The chain couples TRBV6-5 to TRBJ2-1, with TRBD2 as a possible D gene (5 bases). The CDR3 length is 13 residues. CDR1 and CDR2 (germline): MNHEY, SVGAGI. Trimming stripped 7 bases from V and 0 bases from J, with 7 bases between. The DNA for the CDR3 is TGTGCCAGCAACGGACTCTCCTACAATGAGCAGTTCTTC. Its translation: CASNGLSYNEQFF.

J is TRBJ2-7 and V is TRBV27; TRBD2 matches 9 bases. CDR1 is MNHEY and CDR2 is SMNVEV in the germline V gene (reference sequence). This CDR3 region has 15 residues. The V and J ends lost 5 bases and 4 bases, in that order; junction bases with no gene match: 9. The CDR3 loop reads CASSVLAGARYEQYF. The DNA of the CDR3 is TGTGCCAGCAGTGTCTTAGCGGGAGCAAGATACGAGCAGTACTTC.

J is TRBJ1-5 and V is TRBV7-8; D perhaps matches TRBD1 (5 bases). V was pared by 0 bases and J by 2 bases, with 11 bases between. CDR3 length equals 16 residues. CDR1 and CDR2 from the germline V gene are SGHVS and FQNEAQ. CDR3 in DNA: TGTGCCAGCAGCTTAGCCCAGGGTTGGGGCAATCAGCCCCAGCATTTT. Encoded protein: CASSLAQGWGNQPQHF.

This rearrangement joins TRBV9 to TRBJ2-1, with 8 bases fitting TRBD2. Germline CDR1 reads SGDLS; CDR2 reads YYNGEE. The CDR3 spans 17 residues. Trimming cost V 4 bases and J 0 bases; bases outside gene matches: 9. CDR3: CASSHGGAGASYNEQFF. The CDR3 coding sequence is TGTGCCAGCAGCCACGGGGGGGCAGGGGCCTCCTACAATGAGCAGTTCTTC.